This T cell receptor beta chain comes out of a study of Tregs in tolerant kidney transplant recipients. Unstimulated Tregs (CD4+CD25+CD127-) and CD4+CD25- non-Tregs were sorted from PBMCs. Method: immunoSEQ multiplex PCR; TCRdb's copy keeps in-frame clones and lacks some. The sample lists tens of thousands of clones; roughly 84% were seen once. Trimming shortened V by 0 bases and J by 0 bases, and 12 bases separated the two germline ends. The CDR3 covers 16 residues. The germline gives CDR1 SGHDT, CDR2 YYEEEE. Sequenced material: CD4+ T cells from blood. The chain is built from TRBV5-6 and TRBJ1-1; weak D call: TRBD1 (5 bases). The origin of this receptor is a human donor in good health. The chain's CDR3 is CASSLGAGSMNTEAFF. CDR3 DNA sequence: TGTGCCAGCAGCTTGGGGGCAGGGTCAATGAACACTGAAGCTTTCTTT. The full variable domain, completed using reference TRBV5-6 and TRBJ1-1, is DAGVTQSPTHLIKTRGQQVTLRCSPKSGHDTVSWYQQALGQGPQFIFQYYEEEERQRGNFPDRFSGHQFPNYSSELNVNALLLGDSALYLCASSLGAGSMNTEAFFGQGTRLTVV.